These 13 T cell receptor beta chains share one sample of origin, sequenced in a study of blood T cell repertoires in COVID-19. Assay used: immunoSEQ multiplex PCR; TCRdb lists only in-frame clones, some missing. The table has fewer than 150,000 clones, over 70% seen once. Sequenced sample: peripheral blood. The source is a man at least 80 years old with acute or convalescent COVID-19.

The chain recombines TRBV12-3 or TRBV12-4 with TRBJ1-2; D gene ambiguous. V gave up 5 bases and J gave up 0 bases, with 7 bases separating them. The CDR3 spans 13 residues. CDR3 DNA sequence: TGTGCCAGCAGTCCTAGCTCTAACTATGGCTACACCTTC. Encoded protein: CASSPSSNYGYTF.

The chain recombines TRBV3-1 (or the pseudogene TRBV3-2) with TRBJ2-5; 13 bases are shared with TRBD2. The V gene end was trimmed by 5 bases and the J gene end by 5 bases; junction bases not matched to a gene: 2. This CDR3 is 14 amino acids long. Germline CDR1 is LGHDT and CDR2 is YNNKEL (reference sequence). The CDR3, as DNA: TGTGCCAGCAGCTCACTAGCGGGGGGGGAGACCCAGTACTTC. Encoded protein: CASSSLAGGETQYF.

In this sample, this clone turned up many times. This chain links TRBV7-2 with TRBJ2-2; TRBD1 matches at 8 bases. The CDR3 contains 14 residues. V trimming: 5 bases; J trimming: 6 bases; junction bases outside the gene matches: 5. The V gene's germline CDR1 is SGHTA and CDR2 FQGNSA. Written as DNA, the CDR3 is TGTGCCAGCAGCGAATGGGGACAGGCCGGGGAGCTGTTTTTT. Its translation: CASSEWGQAGELFF.

The chain links TRBV6-5 to TRBJ1-5; maybe TRBD1 (5 bases). Germline CDR1 is MNHEY and CDR2 is SVGAGI. Trimming took 9 bases from V and 3 from J, leaving 12 bases between them. The CDR3 loop spans 13 amino acids. The CDR3 loop reads CASTGLVNQPQHF. For the CDR3, the DNA is TGTGCCAGTACGGGACTTGTCAATCAGCCCCAGCATTTT.

This CDR3 reads CSVEHRTDSTRSYEQYF. CDR3 bases: TGCAGCGTGGAACATAGGACAGATTCGACCAGGTCCTACGAGCAGTACTTC. The V and J genes are TRBV29-1 and TRBJ2-7, with a tentative D call TRBD1 (6 bases). Trimming took off 6 bases at V and 1 base at J, with 25 bases between the two ends. This CDR3 is built from 17 residues. The germline gives CDR1 SQVTM, CDR2 ANQGSEA.

This clone has just a few counts. The genes are TRBV2 and TRBJ1-2, with a tentative D call TRBD1 (5 bases). Per germline, CDR1 SNHLY and CDR2 FYNNEI. The CDR3 contains 15 residues. V shed 0 bases and J shed 5 bases, with 13 bases lying between them. The CDR3 loop reads CASSEAYTRGYGYTF. The CDR3 DNA follows: TGTGCCAGCAGTGAAGCGTATACCCGGGGGTATGGCTACACCTTC. The complete variable domain, with remaining parts taken from reference TRBV2 and TRBJ1-2, reads EPEVTQTPSHQVTQMGQEVILRCVPISNHLYFYWYRQILGQKVEFLVSFYNNEISEKSEIFDDQFSVERPDGSNFTLKIRSTKLEDSAMYFCASSEAYTRGYGYTFGSGTRLTVV.

V is TRBV3-1 (or the pseudogene TRBV3-2) and J is TRBJ1-6; the match to TRBD1 covers 8 bases. CDR3 length: 18 residues. Looked up from germline, CDR1 is LGHDT and CDR2 is YNNKEL (reference sequence). V gave up 3 bases and J gave up 1 base; unmatched junction bases: 8. The CDR3: CASSHQRTGRSYNSPLHF. The CDR3 DNA follows: TGTGCCAGCAGCCACCAACGGACAGGGAGGTCCTATAATTCACCCCTCCACTTT.

The J gene is TRBJ1-6, the V gene TRBV2; 9 positions agree with TRBD1. With 4 bases clipped from V and 6 bases from J, the junction kept 4 bases outside the gene matches. The CDR3 has 15 amino acids. The germline V gene has CDR1 SNHLY and CDR2 FYNNEI. CDR3 loop: CASSGTGVGNSPLHF. The CDR3, as DNA: TGTGCCAGCAGTGGGACAGGGGTGGGTAATTCACCCCTCCACTTT.

The CDR3 here is CASSLVAGVAKNIQYF. For the CDR3, the DNA is TGTGCCAGCAGCTTAGTAGCGGGGGTGGCCAAAAACATTCAGTACTTC. The V gene is TRBV7-9, the J gene TRBJ2-4; 9 bases are shared with TRBD2. This CDR3 comprises 16 residues. V dropped 1 base and J dropped 1; count of bases not matched to a gene: 2. In germline, CDR1 is SEHNR, CDR2 FQNEAQ (reference sequence).

The chain employs TRBV6-5 and TRBJ1-5; 12 bases match TRBD1. CDR1 and CDR2 from the germline V gene are MNHEY and SVGAGI. The CDR3 spans 15 residues. The junction had 4 bases not matched to a gene; V was cut back by 6 bases and J by 4 bases. The CDR3 sequence: CASSRDRGQNQPQHF. The DNA of the CDR3 is TGTGCCAGCAGCCGGGACAGGGGGCAAAATCAGCCCCAGCATTTT.

This CDR3 is CASSSGLTGELFF. The CDR3 DNA reads as TGTGCCAGCAGCTCCGGGTTGACCGGGGAGCTGTTTTTT. The chain links TRBV7-3 to TRBJ2-2; the D is unclear. Germline CDR1 and CDR2: SGHTA and FQGTGA. V gave up 4 bases and J gave up 5 bases, with 8 bases separating them. The CDR3 extends over 13 amino acids. Based on the CDR3 plus reference TRBV7-3 and TRBJ2-2, the full variable domain is GAGVSQTPSNKVTEKGKYVELRCDPISGHTALYWYRQSLGQGPEFLIYFQGTGAADDSGLPNDRFFAVRPEGSVSTLKIQRTERGDSAVYLCASSSGLTGELFFGEGSRLTVL.

The chain links TRBV19 to TRBJ2-1; TRBD1 matches at 8 bases. Trimming removed 5 bases from V and 7 bases from J; junction bases left unmatched: 10. This CDR3 region has 15 residues. From germline, CDR1 is LNHDA and CDR2 SQIVND (reference sequence). The CDR3 nucleotides are TGTGCCAGTAGTGTCCGGGGACAGGTGGGTAATGAGCAGTTCTTC. Translated: CASSVRGQVGNEQFF. Drawing the rest from reference TRBV19 and TRBJ2-1, the complete variable domain is DGGITQSPKYLFRKEGQNVTLSCEQNLNHDAMYWYRQDPGQGLRLIYYSQIVNDFQKGDIAEGYSVSREKKESFPLTVTSAQKNPTAFYLCASSVRGQVGNEQFFGPGTRLTVL.

DNA for the CDR3: TGTGCCATCAGTCCCACTAGCGGGGGGGCGGAGACCCAGTACTTC. Protein product: CAISPTSGGAETQYF. The rearrangement links TRBV10-3 to TRBJ2-5; 13 positions match TRBD2. The trim removed 5 bases at V and 5 bases at J, leaving 5 bases unmatched. The germline V gene encodes CDR1 ENHRY and CDR2 SYGVKD. The CDR3 length is 15 residues.